The present T cell receptor (beta chain) was sequenced within a study of T-cell reconstitution after alpha-beta-depleted transplantation in children. Germline trimming cut 2 bases from V and 2 bases from J; bases unmatched to any gene: 10. Germline CDR1 reads MNHEY; CDR2 reads SVGEGT. This CDR3 has 18 residues. As it was prepared, the TCRbeta library received unique molecular identifiers. TCRdb fed the PCR reads into MiXCR, producing one record per CDR3 protein. The data show 540,000 or so distinct CDR3 sequences, 23% seen once. This clonotype occurred a few times. Sequences were derived from PBMCs, mostly from graft donor cells, sampled 360 days after TCRalphabeta/CD19-depleted stem cell transplant. This sequence joins TRBV6-2 or TRBV6-3 and TRBJ2-2, with 8 bases fitting TRBD1. The source of this sequence is a boy under two years old who had a stem cell transplant for acute myeloid leukemia, so the T cells may come from the graft donor. The CDR3 nucleotides are TGTGCCAGCAGTTACCTACTCGGGACAGGCATTAACACCGGGGAGCTGTTTTTT. The encoded protein is CASSYLLGTGINTGELFF.